One and the same sample provided the 29 T cell receptor beta chains below, sequenced in a study of blood T cell repertoires in COVID-19. Profiling relied on immunoSEQ multiplex PCR, and the TCRdb table lists in-frame clones only, not all of them. The table has some 220,000 clones, over 60% seen once; the top ten hold around 7.7%. The material sequenced was peripheral blood. All receptors come from a woman in her seventies with acute or convalescent COVID-19.

This chain uses TRBV14 with TRBJ1-6; D possibly corresponds to TRBD1 (5 bases). CDR3 size: 14 residues. Germline values: CDR1 SGHDN, CDR2 FVKESK. With 0 bases removed from V and 10 bases from J, the gap between germline ends came to 10 bases. The CDR3 sequence: CASSQDWQGSPLHF. Written as DNA, the CDR3 is TGTGCCAGCAGCCAAGATTGGCAGGGCTCACCCCTCCACTTT.

This sequence joins TRBV9 and TRBJ2-3; possibly TRBD1 for D (5 bases). V lost 4 bases and J 1 base, leaving 16 bases between the germline ends. The CDR3 runs 16 residues. The germline V gene has CDR1 SGDLS and CDR2 YYNGEE. The CDR3 coding sequence is TGTGCCAGCAGCCCACCAGGGAAGGACGGCACAGATACGCAGTATTTT. Its protein product is CASSPPGKDGTDTQYF. Full variable domain (outside the CDR3, taken from reference TRBV9 and TRBJ2-3): DSGVTQTPKHLITATGQRVTLRCSPRSGDLSVYWYQQSLDQGLQFLIQYYNGEERAKGNILERFSAQQFPDLHSELNLSSLELGDSALYFCASSPPGKDGTDTQYFGPGTRLTVL.

V gene TRBV25-1 combines with J gene TRBJ2-3; 7 bases map to TRBD1. CDR1 and CDR2 from the germline V gene are MGHDK and SYGVNS. J was trimmed by 6 bases and V by 8 bases; bases with no gene match: 2. The CDR3 has 11 residues. The CDR3 spells CASQGVDTQYF. For the CDR3, the DNA is TGTGCCAGCCAGGGGGTTGATACGCAGTATTTT.

This rearrangement joins TRBV2 to TRBJ1-4; TRBD1 agrees at 9 bases. Per the germline V gene, CDR1 is SNHLY and CDR2 is FYNNEI. The CDR3 contains 20 residues. The V gene end was trimmed by 0 bases and the J gene end by 8 bases; junction bases not matched to a gene: 19. CDR3 in amino acids: CASSEARIRTGEMIKEKLFF. The CDR3 DNA reads TGTGCCAGCAGTGAAGCGCGAATAAGGACAGGGGAGATGATAAAGGAAAAACTGTTTTTT.

DNA for the CDR3: TGTGCCAGCAGCAACACAGGGGGTACTGAAGCTTTCTTT. Protein sequence: CASSNTGGTEAFF. The V gene is TRBV3-1 (or the pseudogene TRBV3-2), the J gene TRBJ1-1; 8 nucleotides match TRBD1. The germline gives CDR1 LGHDT, CDR2 YNNKEL (reference sequence). Trimming removed 5 bases from V and 5 bases from J; junction bases left unmatched: 4. The CDR3 sequence is 13 residues long.

This clone occurred once. The J gene is TRBJ1-3, the V gene TRBV5-4; D might be TRBD1 (5 bases). Trimming took 0 bases from V and 2 from J, leaving 9 bases between them. CDR3 length: 15 residues. Germline V gives CDR1 SGHNT, CDR2 YYREEE (reference sequence). CDR3 protein: CASSLVSGAGNTIYF. CDR3 bases: TGTGCCAGCAGCTTGGTGTCGGGGGCTGGAAACACCATATATTTT.

This clone was counted between two and nine times. The chain recombines TRBV7-2 with TRBJ2-1, with TRBD1 identical over 9 bases. Germline loops: CDR1 SGHTA, CDR2 FQGNSA. Germline trimming cut 4 bases from V and 14 bases from J; bases unmatched to any gene: 9. This CDR3 comprises 13 residues. For the CDR3, the DNA is TGTGCCAGCAGCTCGGACAGGGGTGGGTTAAAGTTCTTC. It is translated as CASSSDRGGLKFF.

This CDR3 is CASSYSRGQPQHF. CDR3 nucleotide sequence: TGTGCCAGCAGTTACTCGCGGGGCCAGCCCCAGCATTTT. J is TRBJ1-5 and V is TRBV6-5; D perhaps matches TRBD1 (5 bases). The CDR3 is made up of 13 amino acids. Deletions cut 0 bases from V and 7 bases from J, with 7 bases between. Germline V lookup: CDR1 MNHEY, CDR2 SVGAGI.

The rearrangement links TRBV9 to TRBJ2-5; 10 bases map to TRBD2. The CDR3 runs 17 residues. V was clipped by 0 bases and J by 5 bases; unmatched bases: 10. Germline V gives CDR1 SGDLS, CDR2 YYNGEE. The CDR3 coding sequence is TGTGCCAGCAGCGTAGACGTAAGCGGGGGGGCCTCGGAGACCCAGTACTTC. This codes for CASSVDVSGGASETQYF.

The gene calls are TRBV18 and TRBJ2-2, with D hard to call. Between the trimmed V and J ends, which lost 0 bases and 4 bases, there was a span of 9 bases. CDR1 is KGHSH and CDR2 is LQKENI in the germline V gene. The CDR3 covers 15 residues. The CDR3 DNA reads as TGTGCCAGCTCACCACCGGGCACACTCACCGGGGAGCTGTTTTTT. This encodes CASSPPGTLTGELFF.

V and J are TRBV4-1 and TRBJ1-1; TRBD1 matches at 8 bases. Trimming took 4 bases from V and 1 from J; bases not matched to a gene: 5. Per germline, CDR1 MGHRA and CDR2 YSYEKL. There are 15 residues in the CDR3. In DNA, the CDR3 is TGCGCCAGCAGCCCTGGACAGGGAGGGAACACTGAAGCTTTCTTT. The encoded protein is CASSPGQGGNTEAFF.

The rearrangement uses TRBV7-9 and TRBJ2-2; the match to TRBD1 covers 7 bases. Germline CDR1 SEHNR, CDR2 FQNEAQ (reference sequence). CDR3 length: 15 amino acids. V was clipped by 5 bases and J by 4 bases; unmatched bases: 7. The CDR3 is CASSPRQGVTGELFF. The CDR3 DNA follows: TGTGCCAGCAGCCCCCGACAGGGAGTCACCGGGGAGCTGTTTTTT.

The V gene is TRBV5-1, the J gene TRBJ1-1, with D tentatively TRBD1 (5 bases). CDR3 length: 15 amino acids. Germline values: CDR1 SGHRS, CDR2 YFSETQ. The ends were cut back, 0 bases at V and 5 bases at J, with 14 bases in the middle. The CDR3 here is CASSLDGQGGTEAFF. In nucleotides, the CDR3 is TGCGCCAGCAGCTTGGACGGTCAGGGAGGGACTGAAGCTTTCTTT.

The chain is built from TRBV6-5 and TRBJ1-2; 9 bases map to TRBD1. From germline, CDR1 is MNHEY and CDR2 SVGAGI. The CDR3 consists of 12 residues. The J segment lost 10 bases and the V segment lost 6 bases, leaving 6 bases of the junction unmatched. The CDR3 loop is CASSGDRDSYTF. The DNA for the CDR3 is TGTGCCAGCAGCGGGGACAGGGATTCCTACACCTTC.

The chain carries TRBV10-1 and TRBJ2-1, with D tentatively TRBD2 (5 bases). V lost 8 bases to trimming and J lost 12 bases, with 29 bases between them. This CDR3 has 16 amino acids. Germline assignment: CDR1 WNHNN and CDR2 SYGVQD (reference sequence). This CDR3 reads CASPTTELPGRAGQFF. CDR3 DNA sequence: TGCGCCAGCCCCACAACGGAACTACCGGGCCGGGCGGGGCAGTTCTTC.

The rearrangement links TRBV18 to TRBJ2-7; D is possibly TRBD1 (6 bases). The CDR3 length is 15 residues. Deletions cut 5 bases from V and 2 bases from J, with 16 bases between. Germline loops: CDR1 KGHSH, CDR2 LQKENI. This chain's CDR3 is CASSEGTSEPYEQYF. The CDR3, as DNA: TGTGCCAGCTCAGAAGGGACATCCGAACCCTACGAGCAGTACTTC.

The chain links TRBV19 to TRBJ2-2, with a tentative D call TRBD1 (5 bases). Germline CDR1 and CDR2: LNHDA and SQIVND (reference sequence). The CDR3 is made up of 15 amino acids. The V and J ends lost 6 bases and 1 base respectively, with 12 bases between them. In DNA form, the CDR3 reads TGTGCCAGTAGGGGCCAGGGATTGAACACCGGGGAGCTGTTTTTT. Its translation: CASRGQGLNTGELFF.

The chain is built from TRBV18 and TRBJ2-2, with 12 nucleotides matching TRBD2. Looked up from germline, CDR1 is KGHSH and CDR2 is LQKENI. The CDR3 loop spans 15 amino acids. V lost 5 bases to trimming and J lost 4 bases; unmatched junction nucleotides: 2. The CDR3 DNA follows: TGTGCCAGCTCATCGGGACTAGCGGGCACCGGGGAGCTGTTTTTT. This sequence encodes CASSSGLAGTGELFF.

The J gene is TRBJ2-4, the V gene TRBV10-1, with 7 bases lining up with TRBD1. Trimming removed 0 bases from V and 8 bases from J; junction bases left unmatched: 4. Germline CDR1 reads WNHNN; CDR2 reads SYGVQD (reference sequence). The CDR3 is made up of 14 amino acids. The CDR3 DNA reads TGCGCCAGCAGTGAGTCTATTGGACAGGACATTCAGTACTTC. It yields the protein CASSESIGQDIQYF.

The rearrangement links TRBV2 to TRBJ2-3, with 8 bases identical to TRBD2. Germline values: CDR1 SNHLY, CDR2 FYNNEI. The V gene end was trimmed by 11 bases and the J gene end by 3 bases; junction bases not matched to a gene: 13. This CDR3 spans 15 amino acids. The CDR3 DNA reads as TGTGCCGGAGAGCGGGGGCCCTCGGGAACAGATACGCAGTATTTT. This codes for CAGERGPSGTDTQYF.

J is TRBJ2-1 and V is TRBV12-3 or TRBV12-4; 10 nucleotides match TRBD2. CDR3 length: 13 residues. The V and J ends lost 6 bases and 14 bases, in that order; junction bases with no gene match: 10. The DNA of the CDR3 is TGTGCCAGCAGATCCCGTACCGGGACTAGCGAGTTCTTC. Amino acids: CASRSRTGTSEFF.

V gene TRBV11-2 combines with J gene TRBJ2-4; 13 nucleotides match TRBD2. The CDR3 consists of 17 residues. From germline, CDR1 is SGHAT and CDR2 FQNNGV. The V and J ends lost 5 bases and 13 bases, in that order; junction bases with no gene match: 17. CDR3 coding DNA: TGTGCCAGCAGCACCGGCGCTTGGACTAGCGGGGGCGGGGGGCAGTACTTC. Amino acids: CASSTGAWTSGGGGQYF.

The rearrangement links TRBV5-1 to TRBJ2-5; 8 nucleotides line up with TRBD2. This CDR3 has 15 amino acids. Germline-derived CDR1 and CDR2 are SGHRS and YFSETQ. After removal of 4 bases from V and 5 bases from J, the junction contained 10 bases not matched to a gene. In DNA, the CDR3 is TGCGCCAGCAGCACTTCGGGGGGGGCCTCGGAGACCCAGTACTTC. This encodes CASSTSGGASETQYF.

This clone was picked up a small number of times. This rearrangement joins TRBV30 to TRBJ1-5; 12 nucleotides align to TRBD1. Germline CDR1 GTSNPN, CDR2 SVGIG (reference sequence). Trimming at V came to 2 bases and at J to 2 bases, leaving 7 bases not matched to a gene. This CDR3 spans 17 amino acids. In DNA, the CDR3 is TGTGCCTGGAGTCGCGGGACAGGGGGCTCGGGCAATCAGCCCCAGCATTTT. This encodes CAWSRGTGGSGNQPQHF.

The chain joins TRBV5-1 to TRBJ2-1; maybe TRBD2 (5 bases). There are 18 residues in the CDR3. V was clipped by 2 bases and J by 0 bases, with 18 bases between them. The V gene's germline CDR1 is SGHRS and CDR2 YFSETQ. DNA of the CDR3: TGCGCCAGCAGCTTCTCCGGGATGGGCAAGAGCTCCTACAATGAGCAGTTCTTC. Amino acids: CASSFSGMGKSSYNEQFF.

The chain is built from TRBV5-1 and TRBJ2-5, with 8 bases aligning to TRBD1. Germline CDR1 reads SGHRS; CDR2 reads YFSETQ. The length of the CDR3 is 17 residues. V trimming: 3 bases; J trimming: 2 bases; junction bases outside the gene matches: 12. The CDR3 bases are TGCGCCAGCAGCTCAGACCCCGCCGGACAGGGACAAGAGACCCAGTACTTC. It specifies CASSSDPAGQGQETQYF.

The chain carries TRBV5-6 and TRBJ2-1, with a weak D call TRBD2 (6 bases). Germline V gene data show CDR1 as SGHDT and CDR2 as YYEEEE. This CDR3 comprises 16 residues. Deletions cut 3 bases from V and 4 bases from J, with 17 bases between. CDR3 DNA sequence: TGTGCCAGCAGCTCCGCGGGAATCAGGGTTTACAATGAGCAGTTCTTC. Its protein product is CASSSAGIRVYNEQFF.

The V call is TRBV19, the J call TRBJ2-4, with D uncertain. Deletions cut 4 bases from V and 9 bases from J, with 16 bases between. CDR3 length: 14 amino acids. Looked up from germline, CDR1 is LNHDA and CDR2 is SQIVND (reference sequence). CDR3 coding DNA: TGTGCCAGTAGTACCGGCCCGGGTGCTCTCATTCAGTACTTC. It encodes CASSTGPGALIQYF.

The chain carries TRBV29-1 and TRBJ1-4; a weak D match, TRBD1 (6 bases). The germline CDR1 and CDR2 sequences are SQVTM and ANQGSEA. Trimming left V 4 bases short and J 5 bases short, with 11 bases between. The CDR3 spans 13 residues. The CDR3 region is CSVARRGNEKLFF. The CDR3, as DNA: TGCAGCGTTGCGCGCAGGGGCAATGAAAAACTGTTTTTT.